The 18 T cell receptor beta chains below come from one sample, sequenced in a study of blood T cell repertoires in COVID-19. TCRdb's copy holds only in-frame clones and misses some; the assay was immunoSEQ multiplex PCR. This table has about 230,000 clones, around nine tenths appearing once. The sequencing input was peripheral blood. The source is a woman under 30 who had recovered from COVID-19.

The chain recombines TRBV19 with TRBJ1-4, with a tentative D call TRBD1 (5 bases). The CDR3 sequence is 16 residues long. V lost 6 bases and J 0 bases, leaving 14 bases between the germline ends. Germline V gene data show CDR1 as LNHDA and CDR2 as SQIVND (reference sequence). CDR3 loop: CASSPSGHATNEKLFF. The CDR3 bases are TGTGCCAGTAGCCCCTCAGGGCATGCAACTAATGAAAAACTGTTTTTT.

The CDR3 bases are TGTGCCAGCAGTTTAATTGTAAATCAGCCCCAGCATTTT. It encodes CASSLIVNQPQHF. This chain uses TRBV27 with TRBJ1-5; D gene ambiguous. The CDR3 extends over 13 amino acids. Germline V gene data show CDR1 as MNHEY and CDR2 as SMNVEV (reference sequence). With 2 bases removed from V and 4 bases from J, the gap between germline ends came to 6 bases.

This clone was seen just once. Sequence at one end of the junction differs from germline and may be a read error. The chain joins TRBV18 to TRBJ2-6, with D perhaps matching TRBD1 (5 bases). The CDR3 has 15 residues. The V gene's germline CDR1 is KGHSH and CDR2 LQKENI. The CDR3 DNA is TGTGCCAGCCCACCGGCAGGGTCTGGGGCCAACGTCCTGACTTTC. Translated, it gives CASPPAGSGANVLTF.

The rearrangement links TRBV27 to TRBJ1-5; TRBD1 is a possible D gene (5 bases). The CDR3 runs to 14 residues. Looked up from germline, CDR1 is MNHEY and CDR2 is SMNVEV (reference sequence). With 7 bases removed from V and 4 bases from J, the gap between germline ends came to 14 bases. This chain's CDR3 is CASKLGGSNQPQHF. CDR3 nucleotides: TGTGCCAGCAAGTTGGGGGGTTCGAATCAGCCCCAGCATTTT.

In DNA, the CDR3 is TGTGCCAGCTCACTTGGACAGGGTCCTCTCGGTGGCTACACCTTC. Translated: CASSLGQGPLGGYTF. The V call is TRBV18, the J call TRBJ1-2; 8 positions agree with TRBD1. V gave up 4 bases and J gave up 7 bases; unmatched junction bases: 11. This CDR3 contains 15 residues. Germline V gene data show CDR1 as KGHSH and CDR2 as LQKENI.

V is TRBV27 and J is TRBJ1-2; D not resolved. V lost 1 base and J 4 bases, leaving 22 bases between the germline ends. The CDR3 runs to 18 residues. Germline loops: CDR1 MNHEY, CDR2 SMNVEV (reference sequence). The CDR3 region has the DNA TGTGCCAGCAGTTTATATAGCTCCGGAGGGTATGCTTCCTATGGCTACACCTTC. It yields the protein CASSLYSSGGYASYGYTF.

In DNA, the CDR3 is TGTGCCAGTAGCGGGGTGAGCTCCTACGAGCAGTACTTC. Protein: CASSGVSSYEQYF. V gene TRBV19 combines with J gene TRBJ2-7, with a possible D match to TRBD2 (5 bases). The CDR3 loop spans 13 amino acids. V gave up 6 bases and J gave up 0 bases, with 9 bases separating them. Germline V CDR1 and CDR2: LNHDA, SQIVND (reference sequence).

V usage is TRBV7-6 and J usage is TRBJ2-7; 9 bases agree with TRBD1. Per germline, CDR1 SGHVS and CDR2 FNYEAQ. This CDR3 comprises 13 residues. Losses at the gene ends were 5 bases for V and 7 bases for J; bases not matched to a gene: 6. The CDR3 nucleotides read TGTGCCAGCAGCCACGGGACAGGGTGGGAGCAGTACTTC. It translates to CASSHGTGWEQYF.

The V gene is TRBV30, the J gene TRBJ2-5; 12 bases match TRBD2. Germline CDR1 and CDR2: GTSNPN and SVGIG (reference sequence). The CDR3 length is 16 residues. The V segment lost 1 base and the J segment 4 bases; nucleotides outside the gene matches: 7. This CDR3 is CAWSDAPGLAGETQYF. The CDR3 DNA reads as TGTGCCTGGAGTGACGCACCGGGACTAGCGGGAGAGACCCAGTACTTC. The whole variable domain, filled in from reference TRBV30 and TRBJ2-5, reads SQTIHQWPATLVQPVGSPLSLECTVEGTSNPNLYWYRQAAGRGLQLLFYSVGIGQISSEVPQNLSASRPQDRQFILSSKKLLLSDSGFYLCAWSDAPGLAGETQYFGPGTRLLVL.

The rearrangement links TRBV5-6 to TRBJ1-2; 7 bases map to TRBD1. The J segment lost 4 bases and the V segment lost 0 bases, leaving 6 bases of the junction unmatched. The germline V gene encodes CDR1 SGHDT and CDR2 YYEEEE. The CDR3 is made up of 15 amino acids. CDR3 protein: CASSLAGTETYGYTF. As DNA, the CDR3 is TGTGCCAGCAGCTTGGCAGGGACAGAGACCTATGGCTACACCTTC.

The chain couples TRBV7-3 to TRBJ2-6, with D possibly matching TRBD2 (6 bases). V shed 5 bases and J shed 1 base, with 12 bases lying between them. CDR1 is SGHTA, CDR2 FQGTGA, per germline. The CDR3 is made up of 16 amino acids. In DNA form, the CDR3 reads TGTGCCAGCAGCCGCGGGACTTCTTCTGGGGCCAACGTCCTGACTTTC. This gives the protein CASSRGTSSGANVLTF.

The CDR3: CASSFGLATALSYEQYF. The CDR3 region has the DNA TGTGCCAGCAGCTTCGGACTAGCGACCGCCCTATCCTACGAGCAGTACTTC. This chain uses TRBV11-2 with TRBJ2-7; 9 bases agree with TRBD2. The CDR3 spans 17 residues. V trimming: 3 bases; J trimming: 1 base; junction bases outside the gene matches: 10. Germline loops: CDR1 SGHAT, CDR2 FQNNGV.

The rearrangement uses TRBV13 and TRBJ1-2; the D is unclear. The germline V gene encodes CDR1 PRHDT and CDR2 FYEKMQ (reference sequence). This CDR3 contains 15 residues. V lost 4 bases to trimming and J lost 3 bases, with 15 bases between them. CDR3: CASSSPSEEHYGYTF. CDR3 bases: TGTGCCAGCAGCTCTCCGTCCGAGGAGCACTATGGCTACACCTTC.

The rearrangement uses TRBV5-1 and TRBJ1-4; D may be TRBD1 (5 bases). Trimming left V 2 bases short and J 4 bases short, with 15 bases between. Germline lookup yields CDR1 SGHRS and CDR2 YFSETQ. The CDR3 has 16 amino acids. CDR3 region: CASSFRGDGNNEKLFF. DNA of the CDR3: TGCGCCAGCAGCTTCCGGGGGGACGGTAATAATGAAAAACTGTTTTTT.

The V gene is TRBV5-1, the J gene TRBJ2-7; perhaps TRBD2 as D (5 bases). CDR3 size: 14 residues. Trimming took off 5 bases at V and 0 bases at J, with 12 bases between the two ends. Germline V gene lookup returns CDR1 SGHRS and CDR2 YFSETQ. CDR3: CASSPLAGSYEQYF. CDR3 DNA sequence: TGCGCCAGCAGTCCCCTAGCAGGCTCCTACGAGCAGTACTTC.

J is TRBJ2-7 and V is TRBV14; TRBD1 matches at 8 bases. Germline CDR1 and CDR2: SGHDN and FVKESK. CDR3 length: 17 amino acids. V lost 0 bases, J lost 4 bases, and 11 bases stayed unmatched. The CDR3 loop reads CASSQERQGQGRYEQYF. DNA for the CDR3: TGTGCCAGCAGCCAAGAGAGACAAGGACAGGGCCGTTACGAGCAGTACTTC.

The chain combines TRBV6-2 or TRBV6-3 with TRBJ2-7, with 8 bases fitting TRBD1. The ends lost 6 bases at V and 3 bases at J; junction bases unmatched: 10. The CDR3 consists of 15 residues. The germline gives CDR1 MNHEY, CDR2 SVGEGT. The CDR3 DNA reads as TGTGCCAGCAGCCAGGACAGGGCCGGCCTCTACGAGCAGTACTTC. The encoded protein is CASSQDRAGLYEQYF.

This clone appeared once. This chain links TRBV27 with TRBJ2-1; no definite D call. The CDR3 contains 15 residues. V shed 2 bases and J shed 10 bases, with 18 bases lying between them. Germline values: CDR1 MNHEY, CDR2 SMNVEV (reference sequence). The CDR3 DNA reads TGTGCCAGCAGTTTACTGGCGGAATTGGGTAGGGAGCAGTTCTTC. Translated: CASSLLAELGREQFF.